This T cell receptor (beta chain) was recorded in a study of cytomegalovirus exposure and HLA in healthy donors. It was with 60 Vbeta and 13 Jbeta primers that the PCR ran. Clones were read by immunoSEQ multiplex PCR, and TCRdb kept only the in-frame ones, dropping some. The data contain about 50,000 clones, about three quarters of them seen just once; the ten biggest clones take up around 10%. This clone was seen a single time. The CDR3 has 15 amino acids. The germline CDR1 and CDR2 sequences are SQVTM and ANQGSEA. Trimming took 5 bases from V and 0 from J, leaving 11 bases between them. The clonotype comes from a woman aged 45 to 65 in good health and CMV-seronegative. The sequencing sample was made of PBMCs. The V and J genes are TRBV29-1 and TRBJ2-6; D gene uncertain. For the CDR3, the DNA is TGCAGCGTTCGCACAGTCCTCTCTGGGGCCAACGTCCTGACTTTC. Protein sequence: CSVRTVLSGANVLTF.